This TCR beta chain was profiled in a study of beta chain features in type 1 diabetes. Study-wide findings and caveats: Diminished insertions and augmented deletions at VDJ junctions characterized type 1 diabetes patients. In the patient group, naive, central memory and Treg TCRB repertoires seemed more alike than in the healthy donor group.

V shed 4 bases, J shed 5 bases, and the junction held 7 bases outside the gene matches. The CDR3 has 14 residues. Germline V gives CDR1 MNHNY, CDR2 SVGAGI (reference sequence). Reverse transcribing all isolated RNA meant expressed TCRB transcripts were sequenced. Generated by immunoSEQ multiplex PCR, the TCRdb table keeps only in-frame clones and is missing some. The sample gives 500,000 to 700,000 clones, around a sixth of which show up once; about 0.097% is in the top ten. About this clone itself: Its antigen is currently unknown.

Source material: naive CD4+ T cells from blood. V is TRBV6-6 and J is TRBJ2-7, with TRBD1 identical over 8 bases. This clonotype was obtained from a man aged 18 to 30 in good health. CDR3 coding DNA: TGTGCCAGCAGTTCCCCGGACAGGGACCACGAGCAGTACTTC. This codes for CASSSPDRDHEQYF.